This passage covers 11 T cell receptor beta chains from one sample sequenced in a study of cytotoxic CD8 clonotypes in ibrutinib-treated CLL listed by TCRdb under 2021. Sample time point, as interpreted from the label and publication: approximately 25 months on ibrutinib. Receptor libraries were prepared by the immunoSEQ multiplex PCR assay. Here the immuneACCESS table is served through TCRdb, limited to in-frame sequences with V and J called. Missing clones are a known gap in these copies; in checked studies unresolved V genes cover under half, and the rest lacks a known reason. The sample yields fewer than 200,000 clones; under 85% were counted once. About 4.6% of the sample belongs to the ten largest clones. This specimen consisted of PBMCs, obtained after 24 months of ibrutinib treatment. The receptors here all came from a human donor with chronic lymphocytic leukemia.

The rearrangement joins TRBV30 to TRBJ2-7; 10 bases are shared with TRBD1. This CDR3 contains 13 residues. Germline V lookup: CDR1 GTSNPN, CDR2 SVGIG (reference sequence). J was trimmed by 5 bases and V by 3 bases; bases with no gene match: 4. CDR3 in amino acids: CAWRGTGEDEQYF. The CDR3 DNA reads as TGTGCCTGGAGAGGGACAGGGGAGGACGAGCAGTACTTC.

This clone occurred once. The J gene is TRBJ2-3, the V gene TRBV6-6; possibly TRBD1 or TRBD2 for D (5 bases each). Trimming left V 8 bases short and J 0 bases short, with 12 bases between. The CDR3 has 14 residues. Germline V gene lookup returns CDR1 MNHNY and CDR2 SVGAGI (reference sequence). The CDR3 nucleotides read TGTGCCAGCCGGAACGGGGCGAGCACAGATACGCAGTATTTT. It is translated as CASRNGASTDTQYF.

This clone has a handful of counts. The chain joins TRBV2 to TRBJ2-3; 11 bases align to TRBD2. With 6 bases clipped from V and 1 base from J, the junction kept 3 bases outside the gene matches. The germline V gene has CDR1 SNHLY and CDR2 FYNNEI. The CDR3 runs to 15 residues. CDR3 sequence: CASRELAGGTDTQYF. CDR3 DNA sequence: TGTGCCAGCAGAGAACTAGCGGGGGGCACAGATACGCAGTATTTT.

The rearrangement joins TRBV6-5 to TRBJ2-1; D remains ambiguous. V was pared by 8 bases and J by 2 bases, with 13 bases between. The CDR3 has 14 residues. Germline CDR1 and CDR2: MNHEY and SVGAGI. Written as DNA, the CDR3 is TGTGCCAGCGCGGCCCTTCGGACCTACAATGAGCAGTTCTTC. As protein: CASAALRTYNEQFF.

The chain combines TRBV28 with TRBJ1-4; TRBD1 is a possible D gene (6 bases). Trimming left V 5 bases short and J 3 bases short, with 13 bases between. The CDR3 length is 15 residues. Germline CDR1 reads MDHEN; CDR2 reads SYDVKM. The CDR3 DNA is TGTGCCAGCAGTGCGTCAGGGGCGGCTAATGAAAAACTGTTTTTT. It yields the protein CASSASGAANEKLFF.

This chain links TRBV5-4 with TRBJ1-2, with D possibly being TRBD1 (6 bases). Germline V gene sequence: CDR1 SGHNT, CDR2 YYREEE (reference sequence). CDR3 size: 13 residues. The V gene lost 1 base and the J gene lost 4 bases, with 8 bases spanning the gap. This CDR3 reads CASSLTGIYGYTF. In nucleotides, the CDR3 is TGTGCCAGCAGCTTGACAGGGATCTATGGCTACACCTTC.

The table lists this clone with a count of one. The V gene is TRBV4-3, the J gene TRBJ1-2; D is perhaps TRBD1 (6 bases). Trimming removed 0 bases from V and 4 bases from J, with 18 bases in between. Germline CDR1 reads LGHNA; CDR2 reads YSLEER. The CDR3 is made up of 17 amino acids. The CDR3 nucleotides read TGCGCCAGCAGCCAAGATCTCCGGGGGGCGAGCCTCTATGGCTACACCTTC. Its translation is CASSQDLRGASLYGYTF.

The V and J genes are TRBV28 and TRBJ1-2; D call uncertain. Trimming took off 5 bases at V and 0 bases at J, with 7 bases between the two ends. Germline assignment: CDR1 MDHEN and CDR2 SYDVKM. The CDR3 contains 13 residues. Written as DNA, the CDR3 is TGTGCCAGCAGTCTGAATACTAACTATGGCTACACCTTC. It is translated as CASSLNTNYGYTF.

J is TRBJ2-7 and V is TRBV7-9, with TRBD2 as a possible D gene (6 bases). This CDR3 is 16 amino acids long. V lost 5 bases, J lost 3 bases, and 20 bases lay in between. The germline gives CDR1 SEHNR, CDR2 FQNEAQ (reference sequence). The CDR3 DNA reads TGTGCCAGCAGCCACACCAGAGAGGAGGGGCGCTACGAGCAGTACTTC. It yields the protein CASSHTREEGRYEQYF.

Here the CDR3 DNA reads TGTGCCAGCAGCCTGGGGACTAGCGGAGAGACCCAGTACTTC. Amino acid sequence: CASSLGTSGETQYF. The rearrangement uses TRBV7-3 and TRBJ2-5, with TRBD2 identical over 11 bases. Germline CDR1 is SGHTA and CDR2 is FQGTGA. The CDR3 spans 14 residues. V shed 5 bases, J shed 4 bases, and the junction held 3 bases outside the gene matches.

The V call is TRBV4-1, the J call TRBJ2-3; either TRBD1 or TRBD2 may supply D (6 bases each). CDR3 length equals 14 residues. Germline V gene data show CDR1 as MGHRA and CDR2 as YSYEKL. V dropped 4 bases and J dropped 5 bases, with 13 bases sitting between them. CDR3 sequence (DNA): TGCGCCAGCAGCCCGCAGGGGACTGGAGATACGCAGTATTTT. This codes for CASSPQGTGDTQYF.